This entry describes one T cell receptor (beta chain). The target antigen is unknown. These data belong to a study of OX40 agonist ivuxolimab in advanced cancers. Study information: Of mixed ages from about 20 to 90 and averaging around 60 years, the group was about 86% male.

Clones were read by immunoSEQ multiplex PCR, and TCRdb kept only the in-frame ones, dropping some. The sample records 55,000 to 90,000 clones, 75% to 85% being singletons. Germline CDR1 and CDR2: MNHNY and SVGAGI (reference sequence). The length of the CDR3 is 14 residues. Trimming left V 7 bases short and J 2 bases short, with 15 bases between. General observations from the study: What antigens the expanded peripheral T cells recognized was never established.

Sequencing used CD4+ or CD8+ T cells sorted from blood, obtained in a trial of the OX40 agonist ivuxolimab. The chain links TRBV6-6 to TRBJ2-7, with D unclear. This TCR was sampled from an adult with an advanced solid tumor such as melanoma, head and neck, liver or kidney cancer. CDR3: CASTPERVPYEQYF. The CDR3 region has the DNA TGTGCCAGCACCCCAGAAAGGGTCCCCTACGAGCAGTACTTC.